This T cell receptor (beta chain) was identified during a study of spatial heterogeneity in lung cancer. As to time point: sample taken at primary tumor resection. Every TCR cDNA molecule bore a unique molecular identifier. TCRdb redid the calling of the 5' RACE reads with MiXCR, one entry per CDR3 protein. The table shows some 20,000 distinct CDR3 sequences, with about 3% occurring only once. In its sample, this clonotype was seen many times. Germline V gene lookup returns CDR1 LGHNA and CDR2 YNFKEQ. This CDR3 has 14 residues. Between the trimmed V and J ends, which lost 2 bases and 1 base, there was a span of 8 bases.

The chain recombines TRBV4-2 with TRBJ1-1; D is undetermined. This specimen was PBMCs, taken at surgery. This TCR was sampled from a female donor with early-stage non-small cell lung cancer. CDR3 protein: CASSQFSGNTEAFF. The CDR3 nucleotides are TGTGCCAGCAGCCAATTTTCCGGGAACACTGAAGCTTTCTTT.